One sample yielded the 9 T cell receptor beta chains listed below, sequenced in a study of cytotoxic CD8 clonotypes in ibrutinib-treated CLL. Generated by immunoSEQ multiplex PCR, the TCRdb table keeps only in-frame clones and is missing some. The data show over 200,000 clones, with about three quarters seen just once and 5.9% held by the top ten. This specimen was PBMCs, taken after 12 months of ibrutinib treatment. The source is a human donor with chronic lymphocytic leukemia.

CDR3 DNA sequence: TGTGCCAGCAGTTTAGAGAGTTACACTGAAGCTTTCTTT. Protein: CASSLESYTEAFF. The V and J genes are TRBV27 and TRBJ1-1; D remains ambiguous. CDR1 is MNHEY and CDR2 is SMNVEV in the germline V gene (reference sequence). This CDR3 region has 13 residues. V lost 2 bases to trimming and J lost 3 bases, with 7 bases between them.

This clone has just a few counts. The chain joins TRBV6-5 to TRBJ1-2, with D uncertain. Between the trimmed V and J ends, which lost 1 base and 7 bases, there was a span of 16 bases. Germline CDR1 is MNHEY and CDR2 is SVGAGI. The CDR3 extends over 15 amino acids. The chain's CDR3 is CASSYYSDPRSGYTF. The CDR3 bases are TGTGCCAGCAGTTACTACTCGGACCCACGGTCTGGCTACACCTTC.

As to this clone: A read error may produce the germline difference seen at one junction end. The sample has other DNA sequences that encode this CDR3 too. V usage is TRBV5-1 and J usage is TRBJ2-2, with TRBD1 identical over 9 bases. Looked up from germline, CDR1 is SGHRS and CDR2 is YFSETQ. CDR3 length: 15 amino acids. CDR3 amino acids: CASSLGQGFTGELFF. CDR3 coding DNA: TGCGCCAGCAGTTTGGGACAGGGATTCACCGGGGAGCTGTTTTTT.

The CDR3 is CASSPSNGNTIYF. DNA for the CDR3: TGTGCCAGCAGCCCCAGCAATGGAAACACCATATATTTT. The V and J genes are TRBV7-9 and TRBJ1-3; no definite D call. V was clipped by 5 bases and J by 3 bases, with 8 bases between them. Germline V gene data show CDR1 as SEHNR and CDR2 as FQNEAQ (reference sequence). CDR3 length equals 13 residues.

The chain carries TRBV11-2 and TRBJ1-2; 7 bases fit TRBD1. CDR1 and CDR2 from the germline V gene are SGHAT and FQNNGV. Trimming removed 5 bases from V and 6 bases from J; junction bases left unmatched: 12. The length of the CDR3 is 15 residues. CDR3 region: CASSLPGTAKDGYTF. Written as DNA, the CDR3 is TGTGCCAGCAGCCTCCCCGGGACAGCGAAGGATGGCTACACCTTC.

The chain carries TRBV7-2 and TRBJ1-4; D uncertain. Deletions cut 1 base from V and 7 bases from J, with 10 bases between. This CDR3 is 14 amino acids long. Germline loops: CDR1 SGHTA, CDR2 FQGNSA. The CDR3 DNA follows: TGTGCCAGCAGCTTAGGCGTGAGTGGTGAAAAACTGTTTTTT. Translation: CASSLGVSGEKLFF.

In its sample, this clone was seen a few times. The V call is TRBV7-2, the J call TRBJ1-5; possibly TRBD1 for D (6 bases). This CDR3 spans 14 amino acids. Germline loops: CDR1 SGHTA, CDR2 FQGNSA. V lost 2 bases to trimming and J lost 7 bases, with 12 bases between them. The CDR3 loop is CASSLTGGSQPQHF. The CDR3 coding sequence is TGTGCCAGCAGCTTAACGGGGGGCAGCCAGCCCCAGCATTTT. Using reference TRBV7-2 and TRBJ1-5 for the parts outside the CDR3, the full variable domain is GAGVSQSPSNKVTEKGKDVELRCDPISGHTALYWYRQSLGQGLEFLIYFQGNSAPDKSGLPSDRFSAERTGGSVSTLTIQRTQQEDSAVYLCASSLTGGSQPQHFGDGTRLSIL.

The rearrangement uses TRBV19 and TRBJ2-3; 14 bases are a match to TRBD2. V trimming: 3 bases; J trimming: 1 base; junction bases outside the gene matches: 3. CDR3 length: 17 residues. Looked up from germline, CDR1 is LNHDA and CDR2 is SQIVND (reference sequence). CDR3 in DNA: TGTGCCAGTAGTATGATGACTAGCGGGGGGGGCACAGATACGCAGTATTTT. It is translated as CASSMMTSGGGTDTQYF.

The CDR3 nucleotides are TGTGCCAGCAGCTTAGATAAGAAGGGAGGCGGCTATGGCTACACCTTC. Its translation is CASSLDKKGGGYGYTF. This chain uses TRBV7-6 with TRBJ1-2, with D unresolved. Germline V gives CDR1 SGHVS, CDR2 FNYEAQ. The V gene lost 1 base and the J gene lost 4 bases, with 16 bases spanning the gap. This CDR3 comprises 16 residues. Full variable domain (remainder filled in from reference TRBV7-6 and TRBJ1-2): GAGVSQSPRYKVTKRGQDVALRCDPISGHVSLYWYRQALGQGPEFLTYFNYEAQQDKSGLPNDRFSAERPEGSISTLTIQRTEQRDSAMYRCASSLDKKGGGYGYTFGSGTRLTVV.